This note documents a single TCR beta chain sequence. This sample is part of a study of blood T cell repertoires in COVID-19. As for the study in general: Samples representing acute and convalescent COVID-19 were sourced from the United States, Italy and Spain. From T cells, B-cell-depleted T cells, or PBMCs came the material, which was cDNA or gDNA.

V was cut by 6 bases and J by 7 bases, with 13 bases left in between. CDR3 length: 11 residues. Germline V CDR1 and CDR2: SQVTM, ANQGSEA. Profiled with immunoSEQ multiplex PCR; TCRdb holds only in-frame clones, not every one. The data show just under 50,000 clones, around 83% seen once. The sample comprised peripheral blood. The sequence was collected from a human donor in a cohort sampled during active COVID-19. The genes are TRBV29-1 and TRBJ2-7; D is perhaps TRBD2 (5 bases). This CDR3 is CSVKGSGEQYF. Here the CDR3 DNA reads TGCAGCGTCAAAGGGTCGGGGGAGCAGTACTTC.